These 3 T cell receptor beta chains came from one sample sequenced in a study of T cell clonotyping in hematopoietic cell transplantation. This table comes from immunoSEQ multiplex PCR, and its TCRdb copy is limited to in-frame clones, with some not included. The sample carries 27,000 or so clones, approximately 94% recorded once. Sequencing input: peripheral blood mononuclear cells. The receptor set was obtained from a man aged 45-65 years in good health. Some clones in this sample may be carry-over from other donors' samples.

The J gene is TRBJ2-7, the V gene TRBV4-1, with D possibly being TRBD1 (6 bases). CDR1 MGHRA and CDR2 YSYEKL come from the germline V gene. The CDR3 length is 13 residues. Trimming left V 5 bases short and J 7 bases short, with 15 bases between. CDR3 in DNA: TGCGCCAGCAGCGAAGCTTACAGGGTTGAGCAGTACTTC. Its protein is CASSEAYRVEQYF.

The V and J genes are TRBV14 and TRBJ1-1; the match to TRBD1 covers 8 bases. Germline V gives CDR1 SGHDN, CDR2 FVKESK. J lost 0 bases, V lost 2 bases, and 2 bases had no gene match. This CDR3 has 15 amino acids. CDR3 sequence reads: CASSQQGAVNTEAFF. Written as DNA, the CDR3 is TGTGCCAGCAGCCAACAGGGGGCTGTGAACACTGAAGCTTTCTTT. Supplemented by reference TRBV14 and TRBJ1-1, the full variable domain reads EAGVTQFPSHSVIEKGQTVTLRCDPISGHDNLYWYRRVMGKEIKFLLHFVKESKQDESGMPNNRFLAERTGGTYSTLKVQPAELEDSGVYFCASSQQGAVNTEAFFGQGTRLTVV.

This chain joins TRBV7-9 and TRBJ2-2; tentative D call: TRBD1 (6 bases). From germline, CDR1 is SEHNR and CDR2 FQNEAQ (reference sequence). CDR3 length: 15 amino acids. Deletions cut 5 bases from V and 3 bases from J, with 13 bases between. CDR3 coding DNA: TGTGCCAGCAGCACCCGGGACACATACACCGGGGAGCTGTTTTTT. The encoded protein is CASSTRDTYTGELFF.